The sample holds a few counts of the clone carrying this TCR beta chain. This record comes from a study of blood T cell repertoires in COVID-19. In the study's own analysis: Amplification from reference gene primers served as the basis for estimated nucleated cell counts. Produced via immunoSEQ multiplex PCR; TCRdb's table is partial and in-frame only. Clone size and the V and J calls come from that table; the DNA yielded D and trimming. The table has roughly 100,000 clones, about 86% seen once. The sequence was obtained from a human donor in a cohort sampled during active COVID-19. Sequenced material: peripheral blood.

The CDR3 nucleotides read TGTGCCAGCAGCCCCAGCCGGACAGGCGGAAATCAGCCCCAGCATTTT. This codes for CASSPSRTGGNQPQHF. The rearrangement links TRBV6-6 to TRBJ1-5, with 7 bases fitting TRBD1. CDR1 and CDR2 (germline): MNHNY, SVGAGI (reference sequence). The V gene end was trimmed by 6 bases and the J gene end by 4 bases; junction bases not matched to a gene: 12. The length of the CDR3 is 16 residues.